The 17 T cell receptor beta chains below were found in one sample sequenced in a study of shared clonotypes between healthy human individuals. Terminally differentiated effector memory CD45RA+ cells were excluded from the naive CD8 cells, which were CD45RO-negative and positively selected for CCR7. TCRdb's copy holds only in-frame clones and misses some; the assay was immunoSEQ multiplex PCR. The sample shows around 600,000 clones, roughly 98% of them seen only once. Sequenced sample: naive CD8+ T cells sorted from blood. These receptors all come from a man aged 25 to 40 in good health.

V and J are TRBV5-6 and TRBJ2-2; tentatively, D is TRBD1 (6 bases). This CDR3 contains 15 residues. From germline, CDR1 is SGHDT and CDR2 YYEEEE. V lost 0 bases and J lost 0, with 6 bases in between. CDR3 region: CASSLGDTNTGELFF. In nucleotides, the CDR3 is TGTGCCAGCAGCTTGGGGGACACGAACACCGGGGAGCTGTTTTTT.

The chain employs TRBV6-1 and TRBJ2-7; tentatively, D is TRBD1 (6 bases). There are 15 residues in the CDR3. The germline CDR1 and CDR2 sequences are MNHNS and SASEGT. Trimming removed 2 bases from V and 2 bases from J, with 13 bases in between. CDR3 protein: CASSERGTSAYEQYF. For the CDR3, the DNA is TGTGCCAGCAGTGAAAGGGGGACGTCTGCCTACGAGCAGTACTTC.

The DNA for the CDR3 is TGTGCCAGCAGTTCCGACAGGTTTAACACCGGGGAGCTGTTTTTT. Its translation is CASSSDRFNTGELFF. The chain has TRBV28 and TRBJ2-2; TRBD1 might be the D (6 bases). This CDR3 is 15 amino acids long. Germline assignment: CDR1 MDHEN and CDR2 SYDVKM. V lost 4 bases, J lost 2 bases, and 11 bases lay in between.

J is TRBJ2-7 and V is TRBV15; either TRBD1 or TRBD2 may fit D (5 bases each). Germline CDR1 and CDR2: LNHNV and YYDKDF (reference sequence). The CDR3 is 14 amino acids. Trimming removed 5 bases from V and 2 bases from J, with 13 bases in between. The CDR3 coding sequence is TGTGCCACCAGCTTATCCGGGACCCCCTACGAGCAGTACTTC. This translates into CATSLSGTPYEQYF. Full variable domain (remainder filled in from reference TRBV15 and TRBJ2-7): DAMVIQNPRYQVTQFGKPVTLSCSQTLNHNVMYWYQQKSSQAPKLLFHYYDKDFNNEADTPDNFQSRRPNTSFCFLDIRSPGLGDTAMYLCATSLSGTPYEQYFGPGTRLTVT.

This clone was counted once. The gene calls are TRBV4-1 and TRBJ2-7; 10 positions agree with TRBD1. V shed 5 bases and J 2 bases; nucleotides not matched to a gene: 3. Germline CDR1 MGHRA, CDR2 YSYEKL. The CDR3 contains 14 residues. The CDR3: CASSAGTGAYEQYF. The CDR3 coding sequence is TGCGCCAGCAGCGCCGGGACAGGGGCCTACGAGCAGTACTTC.

The J gene is TRBJ1-1, the V gene TRBV6-5, with TRBD1 matching 7 bases. V dropped 4 bases and J dropped 3; count of bases not matched to a gene: 5. The CDR3 has 14 residues. The germline V gene has CDR1 MNHEY and CDR2 SVGAGI. CDR3 residues: CASSWDSQHTEAFF. CDR3 nucleotides: TGTGCCAGCAGTTGGGACAGCCAACACACTGAAGCTTTCTTT.

The J gene is TRBJ2-1, the V gene TRBV6-6; 7 bases are shared with TRBD1. This CDR3 has 14 amino acids. Germline CDR1 reads MNHNY; CDR2 reads SVGAGI (reference sequence). V lost 2 bases, J lost 2 bases, and 0 bases stayed unmatched. CDR3 residues: CASSYGQAYNEQFF. CDR3 in DNA: TGTGCCAGCAGTTACGGACAGGCCTACAATGAGCAGTTCTTC.

The chain combines TRBV5-1 with TRBJ2-7, with a tentative D call TRBD1 (5 bases). Germline loops: CDR1 SGHRS, CDR2 YFSETQ. The CDR3 is 14 amino acids. The germline V and J ends were trimmed by 4 bases and 1 base, with 12 bases remaining between them. Here the CDR3 reads CASSGAAESYEQYF. The CDR3 DNA follows: TGCGCCAGCAGCGGGGCCGCGGAATCCTACGAGCAGTACTTC.

The sample holds one count of this clone. This chain uses TRBV27 with TRBJ2-3; D gene unclear. V was cut by 5 bases and J by 5 bases, with 17 bases left in between. Per the germline V gene, CDR1 is MNHEY and CDR2 is SMNVEV (reference sequence). This CDR3 comprises 15 residues. The CDR3 sequence: CASSRPRPYEDTQYF. DNA for the CDR3: TGTGCCAGCAGTCGCCCTCGGCCGTACGAAGATACGCAGTATTTT.

V and J are TRBV28 and TRBJ2-7; a possible D gene is TRBD2 (6 bases). Trimming shortened V by 6 bases and J by 2 bases, and 20 bases separated the two germline ends. The CDR3 covers 16 residues. The germline gives CDR1 MDHEN, CDR2 SYDVKM. This CDR3 is CASRPTRDFTTYEQYF. As DNA, the CDR3 is TGTGCCAGCAGACCAACCCGGGACTTCACCACCTACGAGCAGTACTTC.

The genes are TRBV27 and TRBJ2-1; 8 bases map to TRBD2. Germline V gene sequence: CDR1 MNHEY, CDR2 SMNVEV (reference sequence). This CDR3 region has 16 residues. Trimming took 3 bases from V and 4 from J; bases not matched to a gene: 8. The CDR3 DNA reads TGTGCCAGCAGTTTGAGTAGCGGGGACCATTACAATGAGCAGTTCTTC. Translating gives CASSLSSGDHYNEQFF.

The V and J genes are TRBV9 and TRBJ2-3, with 15 bases lining up with TRBD2. Germline CDR1 SGDLS, CDR2 YYNGEE. The CDR3 sequence is 19 residues long. V trimming: 3 bases; J trimming: 3 bases; junction bases outside the gene matches: 11. The CDR3 loop is CASSGGPGLAGGGTDTQYF. The DNA for the CDR3 is TGTGCCAGCAGCGGAGGCCCGGGACTAGCGGGAGGTGGAACAGATACGCAGTATTTT. The full variable domain, completed using reference TRBV9 and TRBJ2-3, is DSGVTQTPKHLITATGQRVTLRCSPRSGDLSVYWYQQSLDQGLQFLIQYYNGEERAKGNILERFSAQQFPDLHSELNLSSLELGDSALYFCASSGGPGLAGGGTDTQYFGPGTRLTVL.

The chain employs TRBV7-2 and TRBJ2-1; TRBD2 aligns across 7 bases. Germline CDR1 is SGHTA and CDR2 is FQGNSA. The ends lost 1 base at V and 1 base at J; junction bases unmatched: 13. CDR3 length: 19 residues. This CDR3 is CASSLVGPLGEGSYNEQFF. The CDR3 bases are TGTGCCAGCAGCTTAGTTGGTCCGTTGGGGGAGGGGTCCTACAATGAGCAGTTCTTC.

The chain recombines TRBV6-1 with TRBJ2-7; unclear D gene. The V end was cut by 2 bases, the J end by 4 bases, with 15 bases between. The CDR3 length is 15 residues. In germline, CDR1 is MNHNS, CDR2 SASEGT. The CDR3 coding sequence is TGTGCCAGCAGTGAAAAGGAGACGCTACTATACGAGCAGTACTTC. Translation gives CASSEKETLLYEQYF.

The gene calls are TRBV27 and TRBJ2-7, with D possibly matching TRBD1 (5 bases). V shed 8 bases and J shed 3 bases, with 14 bases lying between them. CDR3 size: 13 residues. CDR1 and CDR2 (germline): MNHEY, SMNVEV (reference sequence). CDR3 DNA: TGTGCCAGCTGGGCAGGGTCAAGCTACGAGCAGTACTTC. The encoded protein is CASWAGSSYEQYF.

V and J are TRBV2 and TRBJ2-7; the D gene could be TRBD1 or TRBD2 (5 bases each). V lost 4 bases and J lost 7, with 23 bases in between. The CDR3 consists of 16 residues. The germline V gene encodes CDR1 SNHLY and CDR2 FYNNEI. CDR3 amino acids: CASSGGRGLIVREQYF. For the CDR3, the DNA is TGTGCCAGCAGTGGGGGTCGGGGCCTAATAGTGAGGGAGCAGTACTTC.

This rearrangement joins TRBV5-4 to TRBJ2-7; 7 bases align to TRBD1. The ends lost 4 bases at V and 2 bases at J; junction bases unmatched: 6. The CDR3 totals 14 residues. The germline V gene encodes CDR1 SGHNT and CDR2 YYREEE (reference sequence). The CDR3 protein is CASSDRDSPYEQYF. CDR3 coding DNA: TGTGCCAGCAGCGACCGGGACAGCCCCTACGAGCAGTACTTC.